The clone carrying this T cell receptor (beta chain) was found a few times. This entry belongs to a study of T-cell memory formation after mild COVID-19. TCRdb re-derived calls from the 5' RACE reads in MiXCR, one entry per CDR3 protein. Seen here are roughly 150,000 distinct CDR3 sequences, approximately 15% observed once, and the top ten hold about 14%. Germline V gene sequence: CDR1 LNHNV, CDR2 YYDKDF (reference sequence). The V segment lost 4 bases and the J segment 4 bases; nucleotides outside the gene matches: 6. CDR3 size: 16 residues. This clonotype was sampled from an adult woman who had mild COVID-19 (a few samples of this study predate the infection). Cell type and time point are not known. The sample was PBMCs or a T cell subset sorted from them (not recorded which). The chain employs TRBV15 and TRBJ2-1; TRBD2 matches 11 bases. Written as DNA, the CDR3 is TGTGCCACCAGCATCGGGACTAGCGGATCTTACAATGAGCAGTTCTTC. Protein sequence: CATSIGTSGSYNEQFF.